Shown below are 3 T cell receptor beta chains from a single sample sequenced in a study of siplizumab effects on memory and regulatory T cells. This table comes from immunoSEQ multiplex PCR, and its TCRdb copy is limited to in-frame clones, with some not included. This table holds some 100,000 clones, roughly nine tenths found once. Sequencing was carried out using Tregs sorted from blood. The receptors derive from a human donor in good health.

This clone was detected once. V usage is TRBV6-6 and J usage is TRBJ1-6; D is unclear. This CDR3 has 15 residues. Germline-derived CDR1 and CDR2 are MNHNY and SVGAGI (reference sequence). V lost 0 bases and J lost 9, with 12 bases in between. The CDR3 here is CASSYSRGSISPLHF. The CDR3 nucleotides read TGTGCCAGCAGTTACTCGCGGGGATCTATTTCACCCCTCCACTTT.

This clone was seen a single time. V gene TRBV6-6 combines with J gene TRBJ2-4; D may be TRBD1 or TRBD2 (5 bases each). The germline CDR1 and CDR2 sequences are MNHNY and SVGAGI (reference sequence). The CDR3 sequence is 14 residues long. V lost 5 bases, J lost 6 bases, and 14 bases lay in between. As DNA, the CDR3 is TGTGCCAGCAGTCCTGGGACGGCGGGAAACATTCAGTACTTC. As protein: CASSPGTAGNIQYF.

V usage is TRBV18 and J usage is TRBJ1-3; the D gene is possibly TRBD1 (5 bases). Per the germline V gene, CDR1 is KGHSH and CDR2 is LQKENI. The CDR3 totals 14 residues. V gave up 0 bases and J gave up 3 bases, with 6 bases separating them. The CDR3 coding sequence is TGTGCCAGCTCACCACCCACAGGTGGAAACACCATATATTTT. Its translation: CASSPPTGGNTIYF.